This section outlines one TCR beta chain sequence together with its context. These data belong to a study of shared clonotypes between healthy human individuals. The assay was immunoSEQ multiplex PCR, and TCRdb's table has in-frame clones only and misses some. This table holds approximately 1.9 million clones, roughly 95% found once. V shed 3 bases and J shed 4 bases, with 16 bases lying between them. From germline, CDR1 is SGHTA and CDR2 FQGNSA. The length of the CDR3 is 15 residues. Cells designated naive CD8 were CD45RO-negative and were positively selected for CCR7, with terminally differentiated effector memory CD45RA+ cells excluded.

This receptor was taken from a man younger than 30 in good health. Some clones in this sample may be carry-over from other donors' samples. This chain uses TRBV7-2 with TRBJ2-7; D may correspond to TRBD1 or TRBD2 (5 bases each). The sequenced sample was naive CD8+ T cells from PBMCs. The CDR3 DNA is TGTGCCAGCAGCTTGGGCCAAGGGGACGGGTACGAGCAGTACTTC. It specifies CASSLGQGDGYEQYF.